These 3 T cell receptor beta chains originate from one sample sequenced in a study of blood T cells in healthy people across ages. A second roughly 7 to 11 cycle PCR used barcoded and J-beta primers. TCRdb passed the 5' RACE reads through MiXCR, listing each CDR3 protein once. The sample yields 650,000 to 800,000 distinct CDR3 sequences, under 45% seen once. The sequenced sample consisted of blood. The receptors come from a man in his sixties in good health.

This rearrangement joins TRBV18 to TRBJ1-1; maybe TRBD1 (6 bases). Trimming took off 0 bases at V and 1 base at J, with 9 bases between the two ends. CDR1 is KGHSH, CDR2 LQKENI, per germline. CDR3 length: 15 amino acids. The CDR3 here is CASSPPRGANTEAFF. Here the CDR3 DNA reads TGTGCCAGCTCACCACCGAGGGGGGCGAACACTGAAGCTTTCTTT. Full variable domain (rest looked up from reference TRBV18 and TRBJ1-1): NAGVMQNPRHLVRRRGQEARLRCSPMKGHSHVYWYRQLPEEGLKFMVYLQKENIIDESGMPKERFSAEFPKEGPSILRIQQVVRGDSAAYFCASSPPRGANTEAFFGQGTRLTVV.

V usage is TRBV27 and J usage is TRBJ1-5, with a weak D call TRBD1 (5 bases). Trimming pared 8 bases from V and 1 base from J, leaving 9 bases between. Germline lookup yields CDR1 MNHEY and CDR2 SMNVEV (reference sequence). The length of the CDR3 is 13 residues. The CDR3 DNA reads TGTGCCAGCGGGGGGTGGAGCAATCAGCCCCAGCATTTT. Its protein is CASGGWSNQPQHF.

V is TRBV18 and J is TRBJ1-3, with TRBD1 as a possible D gene (5 bases). Germline CDR1 is KGHSH and CDR2 is LQKENI. V lost 0 bases to trimming and J lost 2 bases, with 8 bases between them. The CDR3 spans 15 residues. CDR3 sequence: CASSPPSGTGNTIYF. DNA of the CDR3: TGTGCCAGCTCACCACCGTCAGGGACTGGAAACACCATATATTTT.